This is a list of T cell receptor beta chains from one sample in a study of regulatory T cells in long-lasting Graves disease. TCRdb independently ran MiXCR on the multiplex PCR reads; one entry per CDR3 protein. This table holds a few hundred thousand distinct CDR3 sequences, around 11% found once. This sample was also put to use in a study of T cells in Graves' hyperthyroidism and ophthalmopathy.

Sequences were derived from peripheral blood mononuclear cells (PBMCs), sampled at new diagnosis, from a patient treated with antithyroid drugs. These receptors were taken from a woman between 18 and 29 years old with Graves disease. CDR3s include the opening cysteine and the closing phenylalanine or tryptophan. The D gene is left open where the match is weak. A clone size is listed for some rows: how often the clone was seen (once, few, many), or a class if it is expanded.

CDR3nt: TGTGCCAGGAATGCAGGGGCTAACACTGAAGCTTTCTTT
CDR3aa: CARNAGANTEAFF
j_gene: TRBJ1-1
d_gene: .
v_gene: TRBV14
abundance: .

CDR3nt: TGCAGTGCTTTCGGCAGGGATAATGAAAAACTGTTTTTT
CDR3aa: CSAFGRDNEKLFF
j_gene: TRBJ1-4
d_gene: .
v_gene: TRBV20-1
abundance: many

CDR3nt: TGCAGCGTTGAAGATCGTCTGGCGGGGAACACAGATACGCAGTATTTT
CDR3aa: CSVEDRLAGNTDTQYF
j_gene: TRBJ2-3
d_gene: .
v_gene: TRBV29-1
abundance: .

CDR3nt: TGCAGTGCTAATCTACTTACTGGATGGAGTAACAATGAGCAGTTCTTC
CDR3aa: CSANLLTGWSNNEQFF
j_gene: TRBJ2-1
d_gene: .
v_gene: TRBV20-1
abundance: many

CDR3nt: TGTGCCAGCAGCTTAGTATTCAGGAAGCTATACTTC
CDR3aa: CASSLVFRKLYF
j_gene: TRBJ2-5
d_gene: .
v_gene: TRBV7-9
abundance: many

CDR3nt: TGTGCCTGGAGCCAGTCGGGTCTCAAGTTTGGTCCCGCCAACACTGAAGCTTTCTTT
CDR3aa: CAWSQSGLKFGPANTEAFF
j_gene: TRBJ1-1
d_gene: .
v_gene: TRBV30
abundance: many

CDR3nt: TGCAGCGTCGCTCCAGGGGGAAGAGGAGCTTTCTTT
CDR3aa: CSVAPGGRGAFF
j_gene: TRBJ1-1
d_gene: TRBD1
v_gene: TRBV29-1
abundance: many

CDR3nt: TGTGCCTGGAGTTGGACAGGGGGGACCGGGGAGCTGTTTTTT
CDR3aa: CAWSWTGGTGELFF
j_gene: TRBJ2-2
d_gene: TRBD1
v_gene: TRBV30
abundance: many

CDR3nt: TGTGCCACCAGACTAGCGGGGGCACCTCAAGAGACCCAGTACTTC
CDR3aa: CATRLAGAPQETQYF
j_gene: TRBJ2-5
d_gene: TRBD2
v_gene: TRBV15
abundance: few

CDR3nt: TGTGCCAGTAGTTCCACTACCCCAAGGGGTGAGCAGTTCTTC
CDR3aa: CASSSTTPRGEQFF
j_gene: TRBJ2-1
d_gene: .
v_gene: TRBV19
abundance: .

CDR3nt: TGCAGTGCTAGAGATCAACTGCTTCACACAGATACGCAGTATTTT
CDR3aa: CSARDQLLHTDTQYF
j_gene: TRBJ2-3
d_gene: .
v_gene: TRBV20-1
abundance: .

CDR3nt: TGTGCCAGCAGTCCTGGGGGGAGTAGCAATCAGCCCCAGCATTTT
CDR3aa: CASSPGGSSNQPQHF
j_gene: TRBJ1-5
d_gene: .
v_gene: TRBV6-1
abundance: many

CDR3nt: TGCGCCAGCAGCTTGCTAACACGACAGGGAGGCGAGCAGTTCTTC
CDR3aa: CASSLLTRQGGEQFF
j_gene: TRBJ2-1
d_gene: .
v_gene: TRBV5-1
abundance: many

CDR3nt: TGTGCCAGCAGCTTCCCGCAGGGCCAAGTTTCCCGCTCCCCCACAGATACGCAGTATTTT
CDR3aa: CASSFPQGQVSRSPTDTQYF
j_gene: TRBJ2-3
d_gene: .
v_gene: TRBV7-9
abundance: .

CDR3nt: TGTGCCAGCAGTCTTGGACAGGGGGCGGTGAGCACTGAAGCTTTCTTT
CDR3aa: CASSLGQGAVSTEAFF
j_gene: TRBJ1-1
d_gene: TRBD1
v_gene: TRBV2
abundance: .

CDR3nt: TGTGCCTGGAGTGTACCGGGGGGTGAAAAACTGTTTTTT
CDR3aa: CAWSVPGGEKLFF
j_gene: TRBJ1-4
d_gene: .
v_gene: TRBV30
abundance: many

CDR3nt: TGTGCCAGCAGCTCCATAACAGGGAGTAGCAATCAGCCCCAACATTTT
CDR3aa: CASSSITGSSNQPQHF
j_gene: TRBJ1-5
d_gene: .
v_gene: TRBV6-1
abundance: .

CDR3nt: TGCAGCGTGGATACAGGGGGCGCGGGGTATGGCTACACCTTC
CDR3aa: CSVDTGGAGYGYTF
j_gene: TRBJ1-2
d_gene: TRBD1
v_gene: TRBV29-1
abundance: many

CDR3nt: TGTGCCAGCACCCCTAGCGGGGGCGCAGAAGAGACCCAGTACTTC
CDR3aa: CASTPSGGAEETQYF
j_gene: TRBJ2-5
d_gene: TRBD2
v_gene: TRBV27
abundance: many

CDR3nt: TGCAGTGCTGGCCAGGGGGAATATCAGGAGACCCAGTACTTC
CDR3aa: CSAGQGEYQETQYF
j_gene: TRBJ2-5
d_gene: TRBD1
v_gene: TRBV20-1
abundance: many

CDR3nt: TGTGCCAGCAGCTTGGGGGGTTCTGAAAAACTGTTTTTT
CDR3aa: CASSLGGSEKLFF
j_gene: TRBJ1-4
d_gene: .
v_gene: TRBV7-2
abundance: many

CDR3nt: TGTGCCAGCAGTGAAGCCGGACTACCGACCTCAGATACGCAGTATTTT
CDR3aa: CASSEAGLPTSDTQYF
j_gene: TRBJ2-3
d_gene: .
v_gene: TRBV6-1
abundance: few

CDR3nt: TGTGCCAGCAGTTACGGCCAGACAGATACGCAGTATTTT
CDR3aa: CASSYGQTDTQYF
j_gene: TRBJ2-3
d_gene: .
v_gene: TRBV6-2/TRBV6-3
abundance: few

CDR3nt: TGTGCCAGCAGCCAAGATCGGGACAGGACGGAGACCCAGTACTTC
CDR3aa: CASSQDRDRTETQYF
j_gene: TRBJ2-5
d_gene: TRBD1
v_gene: TRBV4-2
abundance: many

CDR3nt: TGTGCCAGCAGTTACTTTGTGACTGGCCTTAATTCACCCCTCCACTTT
CDR3aa: CASSYFVTGLNSPLHF
j_gene: TRBJ1-6
d_gene: .
v_gene: TRBV6-9
abundance: many

CDR3nt: TGTGCCAGCAGCCCCGGGTTGCCTGAAAAACTGTTTTTT
CDR3aa: CASSPGLPEKLFF
j_gene: TRBJ1-4
d_gene: .
v_gene: TRBV6-1
abundance: .

CDR3nt: TGTGCCAGCAGTTATGCCTCGTTCCGGGACGAGCAGTACTTC
CDR3aa: CASSYASFRDEQYF
j_gene: TRBJ2-7
d_gene: .
v_gene: TRBV6-5
abundance: few

CDR3nt: TGTGCCAGCAGTCGGACTAGCGGGAGATGGTCCAGCACAGATACGCAGTATTTT
CDR3aa: CASSRTSGRWSSTDTQYF
j_gene: TRBJ2-3
d_gene: TRBD2
v_gene: TRBV14
abundance: many

CDR3nt: TGTGCCAGCAGTGAAATCTTACCCGATCAGCCCCAGCATTTT
CDR3aa: CASSEILPDQPQHF
j_gene: TRBJ1-5
d_gene: .
v_gene: TRBV2
abundance: many

CDR3nt: TGTGCCAGCAGACGACAGGGAGAACTGAGAGGCTACACCTTC
CDR3aa: CASRRQGELRGYTF
j_gene: TRBJ1-2
d_gene: TRBD1
v_gene: TRBV14
abundance: few

CDR3nt: TGTGCCAGCAGCCCGCGGGATTCTTCGGAAGCTTTCTTT
CDR3aa: CASSPRDSSEAFF
j_gene: TRBJ1-1
d_gene: .
v_gene: TRBV5-4
abundance: .

CDR3nt: TGTGCCAGCAGCCCCGGGACCTCGTCCCGGTCCCAGTACTTC
CDR3aa: CASSPGTSSRSQYF
j_gene: TRBJ2-5
d_gene: .
v_gene: TRBV7-9
abundance: many

CDR3nt: TGCAGTGCCCTGGACTCGAGCTCCTACGAGCAGTACTTC
CDR3aa: CSALDSSSYEQYF
j_gene: TRBJ2-7
d_gene: .
v_gene: TRBV20-1
abundance: many

CDR3nt: TGTGCCGGGTACCGGTCCCTGGGGGCGACAGGGACTGGAAACACCATATATTTT
CDR3aa: CAGYRSLGATGTGNTIYF
j_gene: TRBJ1-3
d_gene: TRBD1
v_gene: TRBV12-3/TRBV12-4
abundance: many

CDR3nt: TGTGCCAGCAGTCACGCGGGGGGGGAGCTGTTTTTT
CDR3aa: CASSHAGGELFF
j_gene: TRBJ2-2
d_gene: .
v_gene: TRBV5-4
abundance: few

CDR3nt: TGCAGTGCTAGAGATGGAGGGATCGGTAATTCACCCCTCCACTTT
CDR3aa: CSARDGGIGNSPLHF
j_gene: TRBJ1-6
d_gene: .
v_gene: TRBV20-1
abundance: many

CDR3nt: TGTGCCAGCAGCCAAGACCCACCAGCTTTCTATGGCTACACCTTC
CDR3aa: CASSQDPPAFYGYTF
j_gene: TRBJ1-2
d_gene: .
v_gene: TRBV27
abundance: many

CDR3nt: TGTGCCAGCAGCACTAGAGGGACAGGGGGCCTTAATTCACCCCTCCACTTT
CDR3aa: CASSTRGTGGLNSPLHF
j_gene: TRBJ1-6
d_gene: TRBD1
v_gene: TRBV7-8
abundance: many

CDR3nt: TGTGCCAGCAGCGCCGGGCTTGGGCGGAGAGGCACCTTC
CDR3aa: CASSAGLGRRGTF
j_gene: TRBJ1-2
d_gene: .
v_gene: TRBV4-2
abundance: many

CDR3nt: TGTGCCAGCAGCTTAGGGTCTGAAGGACTAGCCTTTAGATTC
CDR3aa: CASSLGSEGLAFRF
j_gene: TRBJ2-1
d_gene: TRBD2
v_gene: TRBV7-3
abundance: many

CDR3nt: TGTGCCAGCGCTCCGCAGGGCGTCGGAAAATCACCCCTCCACTTT
CDR3aa: CASAPQGVGKSPLHF
j_gene: TRBJ1-6
d_gene: .
v_gene: TRBV28
abundance: many

CDR3nt: TGTGCCAGCAGTTCCCTTGAGGGGGGTCAGCCCCAGCATTTT
CDR3aa: CASSSLEGGQPQHF
j_gene: TRBJ1-5
d_gene: .
v_gene: TRBV27
abundance: many

CDR3nt: TGTGCCAGCAGTGAAGGGGACAGAGATCAGCCCCAGCATTTT
CDR3aa: CASSEGDRDQPQHF
j_gene: TRBJ1-5
d_gene: TRBD1
v_gene: TRBV2
abundance: .

CDR3nt: TGTGCCAGCAGCTGGACTGGGCCCTCCTACGAGCAGTACTTC
CDR3aa: CASSWTGPSYEQYF
j_gene: TRBJ2-7
d_gene: .
v_gene: TRBV11-1
abundance: many

CDR3nt: TGCGCCAGCAGCCACCGACAGGCGAACACTGAAGCTTTCTTT
CDR3aa: CASSHRQANTEAFF
j_gene: TRBJ1-1
d_gene: .
v_gene: TRBV4-3
abundance: .

CDR3nt: TGTGCCAGCAGCGAGAACAATGAGCAGTTCTTC
CDR3aa: CASSENNEQFF
j_gene: TRBJ2-1
d_gene: .
v_gene: TRBV2
abundance: many

CDR3nt: TGTGCCAGCAGCTTGTTGGACAGGGGCGGAAAACTGTTTTTT
CDR3aa: CASSLLDRGGKLFF
j_gene: TRBJ1-4
d_gene: TRBD1
v_gene: TRBV5-5
abundance: .

CDR3nt: TGTGCCAGCACCCCGACTAGCGGGTACACAGATACGCAGTATTTT
CDR3aa: CASTPTSGYTDTQYF
j_gene: TRBJ2-3
d_gene: TRBD2
v_gene: TRBV28
abundance: many

CDR3nt: TGTGCCAGCAGCTTGGGGGCCGGAGATGAAAAACTGTTTTTT
CDR3aa: CASSLGAGDEKLFF
j_gene: TRBJ1-4
d_gene: .
v_gene: TRBV5-6
abundance: .

CDR3nt: TGTGCCAGCAGCTTAACGTGGGGGAACACCGGGGAGCTGTTTTTT
CDR3aa: CASSLTWGNTGELFF
j_gene: TRBJ2-2
d_gene: .
v_gene: TRBV7-3
abundance: many

CDR3nt: TGCAGTGCCTGGACAGGGAGATTGAACACTGAAGCTTTCTTT
CDR3aa: CSAWTGRLNTEAFF
j_gene: TRBJ1-1
d_gene: TRBD1
v_gene: TRBV20-1
abundance: many

CDR3nt: TGTGCCAGCAGTTTTTCCCGGGCCAACACCGGGGAGCTGTTTTTT
CDR3aa: CASSFSRANTGELFF
j_gene: TRBJ2-2
d_gene: .
v_gene: TRBV27
abundance: many

CDR3nt: TGTGCCAGCAGCGAGGCCCTGGCGCGGAATGAGCAGTTCTTC
CDR3aa: CASSEALARNEQFF
j_gene: TRBJ2-1
d_gene: .
v_gene: TRBV7-9
abundance: many

CDR3nt: TGCGCCAGCAGCCAAGTGTTGATTAGCAATCAGCCCCAGCATTTT
CDR3aa: CASSQVLISNQPQHF
j_gene: TRBJ1-5
d_gene: .
v_gene: TRBV4-1
abundance: few

CDR3nt: TGTGCCAGCAGCACTAAACAGGGAAAAGAGACCCAGTACTTC
CDR3aa: CASSTKQGKETQYF
j_gene: TRBJ2-5
d_gene: .
v_gene: TRBV11-2
abundance: many

CDR3nt: TGTGCCAGCAGGGGGACTAGCGGGGGCTACGAAGAGACCCAGTACTTC
CDR3aa: CASRGTSGGYEETQYF
j_gene: TRBJ2-5
d_gene: TRBD2
v_gene: TRBV2
abundance: .

CDR3nt: TGTGCCATCAAGTCTTCCGGACAGTCAAACACCGGGGAGCTGTTTTTT
CDR3aa: CAIKSSGQSNTGELFF
j_gene: TRBJ2-2
d_gene: .
v_gene: TRBV10-3
abundance: many

CDR3nt: TGCAGCGTAGACAGGGCTGGCACTGAAGCTTTCTTT
CDR3aa: CSVDRAGTEAFF
j_gene: TRBJ1-1
d_gene: TRBD1
v_gene: TRBV29-1
abundance: .